Presented here are 9 T cell receptor beta chains from one specimen sequenced in a study of CD8 T cells in ankylosing spondylitis. TCRdb called the 5' RACE reads again in MiXCR, with one record for every CDR3 protein. Among under 200,000 distinct CDR3 sequences listed, about an eighth were seen once. Sequenced: blood, either unsorted or a sorted T cell fraction (not recorded which). The receptors shown here come from a female donor with ankylosing spondylitis or in good health (not recorded which).

This clonotype turned up a few times. The chain joins TRBV9 to TRBJ1-2; 8 bases map to TRBD1. J was trimmed by 8 bases and V by 4 bases; bases with no gene match: 4. Germline V gene lookup returns CDR1 SGDLS and CDR2 YYNGEE. CDR3 size: 12 residues. The CDR3 coding sequence is TGTGCCAGCAGCCGGACAGGGTCGGGCTACACCTTC. Protein product: CASSRTGSGYTF.

The chain employs TRBV7-8 and TRBJ2-7; no reliable D call. Trimming removed 2 bases from V and 1 base from J, with 9 bases in between. Germline V gene sequence: CDR1 SGHVS, CDR2 FQNEAQ. CDR3 length: 14 amino acids. DNA of the CDR3: TGTGCCAGCAGCTTAACGGACGGGTCCTACGAGCAGTACTTC. This gives the protein CASSLTDGSYEQYF.

The sample holds many counts of this clonotype. CDR3 coding DNA: TGTGCCAGCAGCCTCGGACCGCCAGATACGCAGTATTTT. It yields the protein CASSLGPPDTQYF. The V gene is TRBV5-4, the J gene TRBJ2-3; no firm D call. In germline, CDR1 is SGHNT, CDR2 YYREEE (reference sequence). This CDR3 is built from 13 residues. Trimming shortened V by 4 bases and J by 4 bases, and 10 bases separated the two germline ends.

This clonotype has only a few counts. The chain has TRBV12-3 or TRBV12-4 and TRBJ2-6; D remains unclear. The V and J ends lost 6 bases and 12 bases respectively, with 6 bases between them. CDR3 length: 10 amino acids. The CDR3, as DNA: TGTGCCAGCAGCTTAAGCGTCCTGACTTTC. It encodes CASSLSVLTF.

This clonotype was seen only a few times. The rearrangement uses TRBV11-2 and TRBJ2-7; 7 bases are shared with TRBD2. V lost 0 bases and J lost 1; bases outside the gene matches: 3. The CDR3 totals 15 residues. Germline V lookup: CDR1 SGHAT, CDR2 FQNNGV. CDR3 in amino acids: CASSLEISGSYEQYF. The CDR3, as DNA: TGTGCCAGCAGCTTAGAAATTAGCGGGTCCTACGAGCAGTACTTC.

The sample holds a few counts of this clonotype. The chain recombines TRBV14 with TRBJ2-7; 7 bases line up with TRBD2. V shed 3 bases and J 4 bases; nucleotides not matched to a gene: 6. The CDR3 runs 14 residues. The germline CDR1 and CDR2 sequences are SGHDN and FVKESK. The CDR3 loop reads CASSHRAGSYEQYF. The CDR3 DNA reads as TGTGCCAGCAGCCATAGAGCGGGAAGTTACGAGCAGTACTTC. Using reference TRBV14 and TRBJ2-7 for the parts outside the CDR3, the full variable domain is EAGVTQFPSHSVIEKGQTVTLRCDPISGHDNLYWYRRVMGKEIKFLLHFVKESKQDESGMPNNRFLAERTGGTYSTLKVQPAELEDSGVYFCASSHRAGSYEQYFGPGTRLTVT.

This clonotype was counted many times. This chain uses TRBV24-1 with TRBJ2-1; D gene ambiguous. This CDR3 has 16 amino acids. CDR1 and CDR2 (germline): KGHDR, SFDVKD. The V gene lost 4 bases and the J gene lost 0 bases, with 12 bases spanning the gap. The CDR3 DNA reads as TGTGCCACCAGTGACCCCGGACGGATCTCCTACAATGAGCAGTTCTTC. Translating gives CATSDPGRISYNEQFF.

Many counts were recorded for this clonotype. The chain links TRBV4-3 to TRBJ1-5; a weak D match, TRBD1 (5 bases). Germline V gene data show CDR1 as LGHNA and CDR2 as YSLEER. V was trimmed by 0 bases and J by 7 bases, leaving 13 bases between them. The CDR3 consists of 15 residues. The CDR3 is CASSQDFGGGQPQHF. The CDR3, as DNA: TGCGCCAGCAGCCAAGATTTCGGGGGTGGCCAGCCCCAGCATTTT.

This clonotype has at least ten counts. The chain combines TRBV7-2 with TRBJ1-5, with TRBD1 identical over 8 bases. The CDR3 sequence is 15 residues long. The V gene's germline CDR1 is SGHTA and CDR2 FQGNSA. J lost 5 bases, V lost 2 bases, and 5 bases had no gene match. CDR3 region: CASSLNGQGYQPQHF. CDR3 DNA sequence: TGTGCCAGCAGCTTAAACGGACAGGGCTATCAGCCCCAGCATTTT.